Following are 27 T cell receptor beta chains from one sample sequenced in a study of blood T cell repertoires in COVID-19. Sequencing used immunoSEQ multiplex PCR; TCRdb keeps in-frame clones, though not all of them. The table lists about 59,000 clones, around four fifths of them singletons, with about 12% in the top ten. Source material: peripheral blood. Receptors were obtained from an elderly man with acute or convalescent COVID-19.

This chain joins TRBV9 and TRBJ2-6, with no clear D. V lost 0 bases and J lost 1, with 5 bases in between. Germline V gene sequence: CDR1 SGDLS, CDR2 YYNGEE. The CDR3 has 15 residues. The CDR3 reads CASSVAPSGANVLTF. The CDR3 DNA is TGTGCCAGCAGCGTAGCTCCTTCTGGGGCCAACGTCCTGACTTTC.

This clone was seen once. The V gene is TRBV10-2, the J gene TRBJ2-7; the match to TRBD2 covers 13 bases. Losses at the gene ends were 6 bases for V and 3 bases for J; bases not matched to a gene: 5. This CDR3 has 15 amino acids. CDR1 is WSHSY, CDR2 SAAADI, per germline. The CDR3 DNA sequence: TGCGCCAGCAGGCGGACTAGCGGGAGCTTCTACGAGCAGTACTTC. The encoded protein is CASRRTSGSFYEQYF.

The chain carries TRBV6-6 and TRBJ2-2; TRBD2 matches 8 bases. V shed 5 bases, J shed 7 bases, and the junction held 6 bases outside the gene matches. Germline loops: CDR1 MNHNY, CDR2 SVGAGI (reference sequence). CDR3 length: 14 amino acids. CDR3 loop: CASSLGLVGGELFF. For the CDR3, the DNA is TGTGCCAGCAGTCTGGGACTAGTCGGCGGGGAGCTGTTTTTT.

This clone occurred a few times. V is TRBV3-1 (or the pseudogene TRBV3-2) and J is TRBJ2-7; D unclear. The CDR3 has 13 residues. CDR1 is LGHDT, CDR2 YNNKEL, per germline (reference sequence). Trimming took off 3 bases at V and 2 bases at J, with 8 bases between the two ends. The CDR3 region is CASSHAVTYEQYF. CDR3 sequence (DNA): TGTGCCAGCAGCCATGCGGTTACCTACGAGCAGTACTTC.

Details on this clone: Mismatch with germline at one junction end may stem from a read error. This sequence joins TRBV7-7 and TRBJ2-7; 7 bases are a match to TRBD2. Germline CDR1 SSHAT, CDR2 FNYEAQ (reference sequence). The length of the CDR3 is 15 residues. The CDR3 region is CASSARAGPSYEQYF. CDR3 in DNA: TGTGCTAGCAGCGCCCGAGCGGGGCCTTCCTACGAGCAGTACTTC.

The CDR3 here is CASSLQGLANEKLFF. The CDR3 DNA reads TGCGCCAGCAGCTTGCAGGGGCTAGCTAATGAAAAACTGTTTTTT. The chain combines TRBV5-1 with TRBJ1-4; D may be TRBD1 (6 bases). Germline V gene sequence: CDR1 SGHRS, CDR2 YFSETQ. V lost 1 base, J lost 3 bases, and 10 bases lay in between. The CDR3 contains 15 residues.

This clone has more than one count but fewer than ten. The rearrangement links TRBV3-1 (or the pseudogene TRBV3-2) to TRBJ2-3; D possibly corresponds to TRBD1 (7 bases). The germline CDR1 and CDR2 sequences are LGHDT and YNNKEL (reference sequence). V gave up 5 bases and J gave up 4 bases, with 19 bases separating them. This CDR3 spans 16 amino acids. CDR3 sequence (DNA): TGTGCCAGCAGCTCAGGGGGGAGACGGCTCGCAGATACGCAGTATTTT. It translates to CASSSGGRRLADTQYF.

This clone was counted at least ten times. The V and J genes are TRBV10-3 and TRBJ1-3; D gene ambiguous. The V end was cut by 4 bases, the J end by 1 base, with 20 bases between. The CDR3 has 18 amino acids. In germline, CDR1 is ENHRY, CDR2 SYGVKD. The CDR3, as DNA: TGTGCCATCAGTGGACCCACCGGGAGCTATGGTTCTGGAAACACCATATATTTT. This encodes CAISGPTGSYGSGNTIYF.

In this sample, this clone turned up once. The chain combines TRBV6-6 with TRBJ2-7; the D gene is possibly TRBD2 (6 bases). Trimming removed 4 bases from V and 0 bases from J, with 16 bases in between. In germline, CDR1 is MNHNY, CDR2 SVGAGI (reference sequence). The length of the CDR3 is 16 residues. The CDR3: CASSSPYRDFSYEQYF. The CDR3 DNA reads as TGTGCCAGCAGTTCACCTTACCGGGACTTCTCCTACGAGCAGTACTTC.

The V call is TRBV5-5, the J call TRBJ2-7; the match to TRBD1 covers 9 bases. From germline, CDR1 is SGHKS and CDR2 YYEKEE (reference sequence). CDR3 length: 13 residues. J gave up 9 bases and V 4 bases, and 8 bases lay outside the gene matches. The CDR3 sequence: CASSMGWGQGQYF. The CDR3 DNA follows: TGTGCCAGCAGCATGGGGTGGGGACAGGGGCAGTACTTC.

This rearrangement joins TRBV7-8 to TRBJ2-5; D is possibly TRBD2 (7 bases). The ends were cut back, 6 bases at V and 5 bases at J, with 16 bases in the middle. The germline V gene has CDR1 SGHVS and CDR2 FQNEAQ. CDR3 size: 14 residues. In nucleotides, the CDR3 is TGTGCCAGCAGGGTACGGGGGGCGGGGGAGACCCAGTACTTC. This codes for CASRVRGAGETQYF.

The V and J genes are TRBV19 and TRBJ2-7; 11 bases align to TRBD1. Germline-derived CDR1 and CDR2 are LNHDA and SQIVND (reference sequence). The CDR3 extends over 15 amino acids. The V segment lost 6 bases and the J segment 7 bases; nucleotides outside the gene matches: 11. Here the CDR3 reads CASSQTGQGAREQYF. DNA for the CDR3: TGTGCCAGTAGCCAAACAGGACAGGGGGCGCGGGAGCAGTACTTC.

The J gene is TRBJ2-3, the V gene TRBV6-5; the D gene is possibly TRBD2 (5 bases). The ends were cut back, 7 bases at V and 2 bases at J, with 10 bases in the middle. This CDR3 region has 13 residues. Germline lookup yields CDR1 MNHEY and CDR2 SVGAGI. The CDR3 coding sequence is TGTGCCAGCATTCGGACTTACACAGATACGCAGTATTTT. Residues: CASIRTYTDTQYF.

This clone was recorded a few times. The rearrangement links TRBV7-9 to TRBJ1-3, with D maybe TRBD1 (6 bases). Germline values: CDR1 SEHNR, CDR2 FQNEAQ (reference sequence). With 5 bases removed from V and 4 bases from J, the gap between germline ends came to 12 bases. This CDR3 is 14 amino acids long. CDR3 region: CASSRRTVGNTIYF. The CDR3 DNA follows: TGTGCCAGCAGCCGCCGGACAGTGGGAAACACCATATATTTT. The entire variable domain, with the rest obtained from reference TRBV7-9 and TRBJ1-3, is as follows: DTGVSQNPRHKITKRGQNVTFRCDPISEHNRLYWYRQTLGQGPEFLTYFQNEAQLEKSRLLSDRFSAERPKGSFSTLEIQRTEQGDSAMYLCASSRRTVGNTIYFGEGSWLTVV.

With regard to this clone: Distinct nucleotide sequences in the sample also encode this CDR3. The J gene is TRBJ1-1, the V gene TRBV5-6; D is uncertain. Germline CDR1 and CDR2: SGHDT and YYEEEE. The CDR3 runs to 13 residues. V was pared by 1 base and J by 2 bases, with 6 bases between. DNA of the CDR3: TGTGCCAGCAGCTTGCTAGGAAACACTGAAGCTTTCTTT. Translated, it gives CASSLLGNTEAFF.

The V and J genes are TRBV19 and TRBJ2-2; weak D call: TRBD1 (6 bases). CDR1 is LNHDA and CDR2 is SQIVND in the germline V gene (reference sequence). Trimming took off 7 bases at V and 0 bases at J, with 21 bases between the two ends. This CDR3 has 18 residues. CDR3 coding DNA: TGTGCCAGTATACAGGGCTACTCCCTGGGGGCGAACACCGGGGAGCTGTTTTTT. Translated, it gives CASIQGYSLGANTGELFF.

In this sample, this clone turned up a few times. The gene calls are TRBV19 and TRBJ2-7; 10 nucleotides match TRBD2. Losses at the gene ends were 5 bases for V and 2 bases for J; bases not matched to a gene: 6. CDR1 LNHDA and CDR2 SQIVND come from the germline V gene (reference sequence). This CDR3 is built from 15 residues. The CDR3 loop reads CASSYGLAATYEQYF. CDR3 in DNA: TGTGCCAGTAGTTACGGACTAGCGGCAACCTACGAGCAGTACTTC.

The chain joins TRBV5-1 to TRBJ1-1; the D gene is possibly TRBD1 (6 bases). The V end lost 4 bases, the J end lost 0 bases, and 25 bases lay between the germline ends. The CDR3 runs to 19 residues. Germline assignment: CDR1 SGHRS and CDR2 YFSETQ. CDR3 DNA sequence: TGCGCCAGCAGCCCTACCCAGATCGGGGGGCGCTTGGTGAACACTGAAGCTTTCTTT. Translating gives CASSPTQIGGRLVNTEAFF.

This chain uses TRBV6-6 with TRBJ1-6; the D gene is possibly TRBD1 (6 bases). The V gene lost 4 bases and the J gene lost 0 bases, with 10 bases spanning the gap. Germline assignment: CDR1 MNHNY and CDR2 SVGAGI (reference sequence). This CDR3 is built from 16 residues. CDR3 DNA: TGTGCCAGCAGTTCCACAGGGAGCTCCTATAATTCACCCCTCCACTTT. Translating gives CASSSTGSSYNSPLHF.

The V call is TRBV11-3, the J call TRBJ2-3, with TRBD2 identical over 14 bases. V was clipped by 2 bases and J by 5 bases; unmatched bases: 12. The V gene's germline CDR1 is SGHNT and CDR2 YENEEA. This CDR3 has 19 amino acids. The chain's CDR3 is CASSLLGGLAGGREDTQYF. The CDR3 coding sequence is TGTGCCAGCAGCTTACTCGGCGGACTAGCGGGAGGAAGGGAAGATACGCAGTATTTT. Supplemented by reference TRBV11-3 and TRBJ2-3, the full variable domain reads EAGVVQSPRYKIIEKKQPVAFWCNPISGHNTLYWYLQNLGQGPELLIRYENEEAVDDSQLPKDRFSAERLKGVDSTLKIQPAELGDSAVYLCASSLLGGLAGGREDTQYFGPGTRLTVL.

The chain links TRBV24-1 to TRBJ2-3; tentative D call: TRBD1 (6 bases). The CDR3 spans 14 residues. The V end was cut by 10 bases, the J end by 7 bases, with 20 bases between. The germline V gene encodes CDR1 KGHDR and CDR2 SFDVKD. Here the CDR3 DNA reads TGTGCCACACCGAGGATCCAGGGACAAAATACGCAGTATTTT. It translates to CATPRIQGQNTQYF.

V and J are TRBV5-6 and TRBJ2-3; D is possibly TRBD2 (5 bases). The CDR3 length is 15 residues. Trimming pared 6 bases from V and 1 base from J, leaving 15 bases between. CDR1 and CDR2 (germline): SGHDT, YYEEEE. The CDR3 DNA reads as TGTGCCAGCAACCCTCGAGGACTGGGCACAGATACGCAGTATTTT. Protein product: CASNPRGLGTDTQYF.

This chain connects TRBV6-6 to TRBJ1-1, with TRBD1 matching over 7 bases. This CDR3 region has 14 residues. V shed 6 bases and J 0 bases; nucleotides not matched to a gene: 4. Germline CDR1 and CDR2: MNHNY and SVGAGI (reference sequence). The CDR3 DNA is TGTGCCAGCAGGCCGACAGGGATGAACACTGAAGCTTTCTTT. Translation: CASRPTGMNTEAFF.

The chain has TRBV19 and TRBJ2-1; tentative D call: TRBD1 (6 bases). The CDR3 runs to 14 residues. V shed 7 bases and J shed 11 bases, with 21 bases lying between them. Looked up from germline, CDR1 is LNHDA and CDR2 is SQIVND (reference sequence). CDR3 amino acids: CASTPPGQRNQQFF. CDR3 DNA: TGTGCCAGTACTCCACCGGGACAAAGGAACCAGCAGTTCTTC. The whole variable domain, remainder taken from reference TRBV19 and TRBJ2-1, is DGGITQSPKYLFRKEGQNVTLSCEQNLNHDAMYWYRQDPGQGLRLIYYSQIVNDFQKGDIAEGYSVSREKKESFPLTVTSAQKNPTAFYLCASTPPGQRNQQFFGPGTRLTVL.

The rearrangement links TRBV29-1 to TRBJ1-1, with a weak D call TRBD1 (6 bases). This CDR3 is built from 13 residues. V dropped 4 bases and J dropped 5 bases, with 14 bases sitting between them. Germline values: CDR1 SQVTM, CDR2 ANQGSEA. As DNA, the CDR3 is TGCAGCGTTGTAAAACAACAGGGTACTGAAGCTTTCTTT. This gives the protein CSVVKQQGTEAFF.

The chain combines TRBV7-9 with TRBJ1-1; a possible D gene is TRBD1 (5 bases). Trimming took 2 bases from V and 4 from J, leaving 8 bases between them. Germline CDR1 is SEHNR and CDR2 is FQNEAQ (reference sequence). The CDR3 is 13 residues long. The CDR3 here is CASSLRQSTEAFF. The CDR3 region has the DNA TGTGCCAGCAGCTTAAGACAGTCCACTGAAGCTTTCTTT.

This clone was counted a few times. This chain joins TRBV10-1 and TRBJ1-5; no clear D. The CDR3 runs 13 residues. The V gene lost 3 bases and the J gene lost 5 bases, with 8 bases spanning the gap. The germline V gene has CDR1 WNHNN and CDR2 SYGVQD (reference sequence). The CDR3 protein is CASSDFGDQPQHF. In DNA, the CDR3 is TGCGCCAGCAGTGATTTCGGGGATCAGCCCCAGCATTTT.